This T cell receptor (beta chain) was identified in a study of cytomegalovirus exposure and HLA in healthy donors. Both 60 Vbeta primers and 13 Jbeta primers went into the PCR. The assay was immunoSEQ multiplex PCR, and TCRdb's table has in-frame clones only and misses some. Of more than 150,000 clones in the sample, around three quarters were seen once. On this clone itself: The antigen is unknown.

Study-level results: Analysis performed later found roughly 17,000 TCR beta sequences associated with HLA alleles at 0.05 false discovery rate. The later analysis indicated that the majority of CMV-associated TCR beta chains appeared HLA-restricted. Reportedly, a later analysis found an Asian-associated ancestry cluster had fewer N-insertions than the approximately 700-donor mean. There were fewer than 200 TCR beta chains listed as cytomegalovirus-associated.

Sequenced material: PBMCs. The source is a man between 40 and 49 years old in good health and CMV-seronegative.

The CDR3 DNA sequence: TGTGCCAGCAGCCAGCGGGACGTAATAGATACGCAGTATTTT. Its translation: CASSQRDVIDTQYF. This chain connects TRBV7-2 to TRBJ2-3; the match to TRBD2 covers 7 bases. Germline CDR1 and CDR2: SGHTA and FQGNSA. The CDR3 totals 14 residues. J gave up 5 bases and V 5 bases, and 7 bases lay outside the gene matches.